These 24 T cell receptor beta chains share one sample of origin, sequenced in a study of blood T cell repertoires in COVID-19. Libraries were prepared by immunoSEQ multiplex PCR; TCRdb keeps only in-frame clonotypes and omits some of them. The sample yields about 170,000 clones, 84% seen once. Material: peripheral blood. The receptor set was obtained from a woman of 80 years or more with COVID-19, enrolled during active disease.

V usage is TRBV28 and J usage is TRBJ1-5; tentative D call: TRBD1 (6 bases). The germline gives CDR1 MDHEN, CDR2 SYDVKM. Trimming cost V 6 bases and J 6 bases, with 18 bases left between them. The CDR3 totals 15 residues. In DNA, the CDR3 is TGTGCCAGCAGCCGACGGGGGGCTTGGGGTCAGCCCCAGCATTTT. Translating it yields CASSRRGAWGQPQHF.

This clone came up once. J is TRBJ2-3 and V is TRBV6-2 or TRBV6-3; 10 bases align to TRBD2. The germline CDR1 and CDR2 sequences are MNHEY and SVGEGT. The ends lost 6 bases at V and 4 bases at J; junction bases unmatched: 7. The CDR3 consists of 15 residues. In nucleotides, the CDR3 is TGTGCCAGCAGGCCTCTAGCGGGGGTGTCAGATACGCAGTATTTT. It translates to CASRPLAGVSDTQYF.

This clone was counted only a few times. This chain links TRBV6-2 or TRBV6-3 with TRBJ1-6; possible D gene TRBD1, 6 bases. Trimming shortened V by 5 bases and J by 8 bases, and 16 bases separated the two germline ends. CDR1 MNHEY and CDR2 SVGEGT come from the germline V gene. This CDR3 spans 15 amino acids. This chain's CDR3 is CASSRLGQSYSPLHF. The CDR3 DNA reads as TGTGCCAGCAGTCGCCTCGGACAGAGCTATTCACCCCTCCACTTT.

CDR3 nucleotides: TGTGCCAGCAGTGCCCGGACAGATACGCAGTATTTT. Protein: CASSARTDTQYF. This rearrangement joins TRBV28 to TRBJ2-3; D gene ambiguous. V was cut by 5 bases and J by 3 bases, with 6 bases left in between. The CDR3 consists of 12 residues. Per germline, CDR1 MDHEN and CDR2 SYDVKM.

The chain couples TRBV15 to TRBJ1-1; 7 bases fit TRBD1. Germline V gene sequence: CDR1 LNHNV, CDR2 YYDKDF (reference sequence). The junction had 3 bases not matched to a gene; V was cut back by 3 bases and J by 2 bases. The CDR3 covers 14 residues. The CDR3 nucleotides read TGTGCCACCAGCAGCGGGACAGACAACACTGAAGCTTTCTTT. Translated, it gives CATSSGTDNTEAFF.

The V and J genes are TRBV27 and TRBJ2-2; D may be TRBD1 (6 bases). Trimming stripped 1 base from V and 1 base from J, with 10 bases between. CDR3 length: 16 residues. From germline, CDR1 is MNHEY and CDR2 SMNVEV (reference sequence). CDR3 region: CASSLFYRENTGELFF. CDR3 DNA sequence: TGTGCCAGCAGTTTATTTTACAGGGAGAACACCGGGGAGCTGTTTTTT.

The chain employs TRBV10-2 and TRBJ2-1; D may be TRBD2 (6 bases). Germline values: CDR1 WSHSY, CDR2 SAAADI. Deletions cut 5 bases from V and 4 bases from J, with 12 bases between. CDR3 length: 14 amino acids. The CDR3 is CASSPGTRYNEQFF. CDR3 nucleotides: TGCGCCAGCAGTCCCGGGACTCGATACAATGAGCAGTTCTTC.

The chain couples TRBV5-4 to TRBJ2-1; 9 bases align to TRBD2. V lost 0 bases and J lost 3; bases outside the gene matches: 1. This CDR3 has 15 residues. CDR1 SGHNT and CDR2 YYREEE come from the germline V gene (reference sequence). In DNA form, the CDR3 reads TGTGCCAGCAGCTTGGGTAGCGGGAGCTACAATGAGCAGTTCTTC. Amino acid sequence: CASSLGSGSYNEQFF.

V usage is TRBV11-1 and J usage is TRBJ1-1; D is possibly TRBD1 (6 bases). Germline CDR1 is SGHAT and CDR2 is FQDESV (reference sequence). Trimming took 5 bases from V and 1 from J, leaving 14 bases between them. The CDR3 spans 15 residues. The CDR3 DNA sequence: TGTGCCAGCAGCCAGGGGTCAGGGTCGAACACTGAAGCTTTCTTT. Its protein is CASSQGSGSNTEAFF. The whole variable domain, filled in from reference TRBV11-1 and TRBJ1-1, reads EAEVAQSPRYKITEKSQAVAFWCDPISGHATLYWYRQILGQGPELLVQFQDESVVDDSQLPKDRFSAERLKGVDSTLKIQPAELGDSAMYLCASSQGSGSNTEAFFGQGTRLTVV.

This clone was picked up one time. The gene calls are TRBV5-1 and TRBJ2-2, with D maybe TRBD2 (6 bases). The CDR3 runs to 14 residues. In germline, CDR1 is SGHRS, CDR2 YFSETQ. V lost 3 bases and J lost 1, with 7 bases in between. The CDR3 protein is CASSWDWNTGELFF. DNA of the CDR3: TGCGCCAGCAGCTGGGACTGGAACACCGGGGAGCTGTTTTTT.

V and J are TRBV4-1 and TRBJ2-7; D may be TRBD1 (6 bases). The germline V gene encodes CDR1 MGHRA and CDR2 YSYEKL. The CDR3 length is 14 residues. V gave up 1 base and J gave up 7 bases, with 14 bases separating them. The CDR3 DNA reads as TGCGCCAGCAGCCAAGGACAGGATAAGCCTGAGCAGTACTTC. Protein product: CASSQGQDKPEQYF.

In its sample, this clone was seen once. This chain connects TRBV2 to TRBJ2-5, with 11 bases that match TRBD2. The CDR3 consists of 14 residues. V shed 4 bases, J shed 8 bases, and the junction held 6 bases outside the gene matches. Looked up from germline, CDR1 is SNHLY and CDR2 is FYNNEI. The CDR3 coding sequence is TGTGCCAGCAGTGGGGGGGGACTAGCGGATACCCAGTACTTC. This translates into CASSGGGLADTQYF. Full variable domain (rest looked up from reference TRBV2 and TRBJ2-5): EPEVTQTPSHQVTQMGQEVILRCVPISNHLYFYWYRQILGQKVEFLVSFYNNEISEKSEIFDDQFSVERPDGSNFTLKIRSTKLEDSAMYFCASSGGGLADTQYFGPGTRLLVL.

The chain uses TRBV18 and TRBJ2-3, with 13 bases that match TRBD2. CDR1 and CDR2 (germline): KGHSH, LQKENI. The V segment lost 2 bases and the J segment 7 bases; nucleotides outside the gene matches: 6. This CDR3 has 16 amino acids. CDR3 protein: CASSPRTSGGPYTQYF. DNA for the CDR3: TGTGCCAGCTCACCAAGGACTAGCGGGGGCCCTTATACGCAGTATTTT.

The V gene is TRBV3-1 (or the pseudogene TRBV3-2), the J gene TRBJ1-4; D is perhaps TRBD1 (5 bases). The V end was cut by 4 bases, the J end by 8 bases, with 17 bases between. The CDR3 is 15 residues long. Germline CDR1 LGHDT, CDR2 YNNKEL (reference sequence). The CDR3 region has the DNA TGTGCCAGCAGCCCCGGGGGAGTCGGTGGGGAAAAACTGTTTTTT. The encoded protein is CASSPGGVGGEKLFF.

This clone was recorded once. V usage is TRBV5-8 and J usage is TRBJ1-4, with 9 bases lining up with TRBD1. Germline trimming cut 3 bases from V and 8 bases from J; bases unmatched to any gene: 8. CDR3 length: 15 residues. Looked up from germline, CDR1 is SGHTS and CDR2 is YDEGEE. Here the CDR3 reads CASSWGQGLGEKLFF. The CDR3 coding sequence is TGTGCCAGCAGCTGGGGACAGGGATTGGGGGAAAAACTGTTTTTT.

This clone has more than one count but fewer than ten. J is TRBJ2-5 and V is TRBV5-1; 7 nucleotides align to TRBD2. Looked up from germline, CDR1 is SGHRS and CDR2 is YFSETQ. Trimming removed 4 bases from V and 4 bases from J; junction bases left unmatched: 7. The CDR3 is 14 residues long. The CDR3 region is CASSTRPGGETQYF. CDR3 in DNA: TGCGCCAGCAGCACACGTCCGGGAGGAGAGACCCAGTACTTC.

The J gene is TRBJ1-6, the V gene TRBV6-6, with TRBD1 matching 10 bases. In germline, CDR1 is MNHNY, CDR2 SVGAGI (reference sequence). V shed 4 bases, J shed 13 bases, and the junction held 10 bases outside the gene matches. The CDR3 sequence is 15 residues long. This CDR3 is CASSWPGQGTLPLHF. The CDR3 region has the DNA TGTGCCAGCAGTTGGCCGGGACAGGGGACCTTGCCCCTCCACTTT.

The chain has TRBV28 and TRBJ2-7, with TRBD2 matching over 10 bases. J lost 2 bases, V lost 9 bases, and 7 bases had no gene match. Germline CDR1 MDHEN, CDR2 SYDVKM. The CDR3 has 14 residues. The CDR3 is CASFGLAAPYEQYF. For the CDR3, the DNA is TGTGCCAGTTTCGGACTAGCGGCCCCCTACGAGCAGTACTTC.

The rearrangement joins TRBV5-1 to TRBJ2-1; 9 nucleotides match TRBD2. Looked up from germline, CDR1 is SGHRS and CDR2 is YFSETQ. This CDR3 is 18 amino acids long. J lost 0 bases, V lost 0 bases, and 7 bases had no gene match. CDR3: CASSLAMTSGRSYNEQFF. The CDR3 DNA sequence: TGCGCCAGCAGCTTGGCGATGACTAGCGGTCGCTCCTACAATGAGCAGTTCTTC.

The rearrangement joins TRBV28 to TRBJ1-1; TRBD1 is a possible D gene (5 bases). The V end lost 10 bases, the J end lost 5 bases, and 11 bases lay between the germline ends. This CDR3 has 11 amino acids. CDR1 and CDR2 from the germline V gene are MDHEN and SYDVKM. CDR3 region: CAITGRTEAFF. The CDR3 DNA follows: TGTGCCATAACAGGTCGGACTGAAGCTTTCTTT.

This chain links TRBV14 with TRBJ2-3; a weak D match, TRBD2 (5 bases). With 0 bases removed from V and 8 bases from J, the gap between germline ends came to 9 bases. Germline assignment: CDR1 SGHDN and CDR2 FVKESK. CDR3 length equals 13 residues. CDR3 residues: CASSQDRTFTQYF. The CDR3 nucleotides are TGTGCCAGCAGCCAAGATCGGACTTTTACGCAGTATTTT. Using reference TRBV14 and TRBJ2-3 for the parts outside the CDR3, the full variable domain is EAGVTQFPSHSVIEKGQTVTLRCDPISGHDNLYWYRRVMGKEIKFLLHFVKESKQDESGMPNNRFLAERTGGTYSTLKVQPAELEDSGVYFCASSQDRTFTQYFGPGTRLTVL.

The chain combines TRBV19 with TRBJ1-2; D not resolved. Germline loops: CDR1 LNHDA, CDR2 SQIVND (reference sequence). There are 14 residues in the CDR3. V dropped 3 bases and J dropped 4 bases, with 12 bases sitting between them. The CDR3 region has the DNA TGTGCCAGTAGTATGGCGGAAACATCCTATGGCTACACCTTC. Its translation is CASSMAETSYGYTF.

This sequence joins TRBV7-3 and TRBJ1-4; TRBD1 agrees at 7 bases. The CDR3 is 16 residues long. Germline CDR1 SGHTA, CDR2 FQGTGA. The V segment lost 3 bases and the J segment 1 base; nucleotides outside the gene matches: 5. The DNA of the CDR3 is TGTGCCAGCAGCTTCGGGAACAGGGGAACTAATGAAAAACTGTTTTTT. It is translated as CASSFGNRGTNEKLFF.

The chain joins TRBV19 to TRBJ1-1; no reliable D call. Germline CDR1 reads LNHDA; CDR2 reads SQIVND (reference sequence). V lost 6 bases, J lost 0 bases, and 17 bases lay in between. The CDR3 has 16 residues. CDR3 sequence (DNA): TGTGCCAGTAGCCAATGGGAGGGTACCATGAACACTGAAGCTTTCTTT. Translating gives CASSQWEGTMNTEAFF.